This T cell receptor (beta chain) was recovered during a study of blood T cell repertoires in COVID-19 (dated by TCRdb to 2018 to 2021). Regarding the research as a whole: Collaborator samples came from the United States, Italy and Spain and covered acute and convalescent phases of COVID-19. The prospective study material was composed of cDNA or gDNA derived from T cells, B-cell-depleted T cells, or PBMCs. Subjects who had been exposed to COVID-19, were actively infected with it, or had recovered from it provided the deeply sampled blood TCRbeta repertoires that made up the dataset. The repertoires were released in a freely available public database meant as a resource for research on the immune response to SARS-CoV-2. The samples were drawn from two sources: the first 160 participants of the ongoing ImmuneRACE study, and 1,000 to 1,500 subjects contributed by 6 global collaborators. A de-identified subject ID, COVID-19 status, age in years and sex were almost always included in the sample metadata. Where available, HLA class I and class II types were obtained from metadata supplied by the sample provider rather than from assay-based typing. Overall study results and their limits: How much clinical and demographic metadata was included differed by source and by participant, and the metadata was provided uncurated.

TCRbeta CDR3 regions were amplified from genomic DNA using the immunoSEQ Assay, a bias-controlled multiplex PCR. The authors' pipeline ran thus. The number of nucleated cells in each sample was estimated from the amplification of reference gene primers within the assay. To quantify the absolute abundance of each unique TCRbeta CDR3 rearrangement, sequence reads were collapsed and filtered. For each sample, productive Simpson clonality was calculated as the square root of Simpson's diversity index over productive rearrangements. Held by TCRdb, this immuneACCESS table contains in-frame sequences only and omits some clones. Under half of the omission traces to an unresolved V gene where checked; the cause of the rest is unknown. V and J calls and clone size are those listed in that table; D and trimming were worked out from the DNA. This sample comprises some 170,000 clones, over 90% of them detected only once. The ten largest make up 2% of the sample.

Of note for this clone: Its antigen has not been determined. No base qualities exist here, and no much larger clone lies one base off it.

At one collaborating source in Seattle, patients were enrolled during active infection and were followed longitudinally through the course of disease. The collaborating institutions used their own protocols to collect whole blood in K2EDTA tubes. For TCRbeta analysis, collaborators shipped samples as frozen whole blood, isolated PBMCs, or DNA extracted from either of those sample types. Taken from the germline V gene (reference sequence), the CDR1 and CDR2 loops are LNHDA and SQIVND. The CDR3 sequence holds 17 residues, the cysteine and phenylalanine included. The read is trimmed to its CDR3 DNA, 51 bases read in frame from base 1. V loses 5 bases, J loses 5 bases, and the germline ends lie 19 bases apart.

Sequenced material: peripheral blood. The clonotype originates from an older woman with COVID-19, enrolled during active disease. The sequence links TRBV19 to TRBJ1-6; tentative D gene TRBD1, with 5 bases matching. The nucleotide sequence is given as TGTGCCAGTAGTGGAACGCAGGGCGTTTCCAATAATTCACCCCTCCACTTT. Its translation reads: CASSGTQGVSNNSPLHF.